This T cell receptor beta chain was captured in a study of cytomegalovirus exposure and HLA in healthy donors. The length of the CDR3 is 14 residues. V was clipped by 5 bases and J by 4 bases, with 14 bases between them. Germline V gives CDR1 SGHTA, CDR2 FQGTGA. A multiplex PCR was run with 60 Vbeta primers and 13 Jbeta primers. Authors' data handling: A later analysis counted around 74 million unique TCR beta chains, some 11 million shared. The data were produced by immunoSEQ multiplex PCR, yet TCRdb's version contains in-frame clones alone and is incomplete. V and J calls and clone size come straight from that table; D and trimming were deduced from the DNA. The sample records 150,000 to 200,000 clones, 85% to 90% being singletons. Regarding this clone: Its antigen is still unknown.

Study findings and constraints: Earlier findings revealed that most TCR beta V segments proved productive either about 87% or about 30% of the time. There were reportedly fewer N-insertions in an Asian-associated ancestry cluster than the approximately 670-donor mean, in a later analysis. A likely sequencing artifact accounted for one observed cluster of highly shared sequence variants.

The sample consisted of PBMCs. The V call is TRBV7-3, the J call TRBJ1-1, with no clear D. The TCR comes from a woman aged 18-29 years in good health and CMV-seronegative. The CDR3 DNA follows: TGTGCCAGCAGCCCCCGTGGTTCGGGCACTGAAGCTTTCTTT. Protein product: CASSPRGSGTEAFF. Full variable domain (rest looked up from reference TRBV7-3 and TRBJ1-1): GAGVSQTPSNKVTEKGKYVELRCDPISGHTALYWYRQSLGQGPEFLIYFQGTGAADDSGLPNDRFFAVRPEGSVSTLKIQRTERGDSAVYLCASSPRGSGTEAFFGQGTRLTVV.